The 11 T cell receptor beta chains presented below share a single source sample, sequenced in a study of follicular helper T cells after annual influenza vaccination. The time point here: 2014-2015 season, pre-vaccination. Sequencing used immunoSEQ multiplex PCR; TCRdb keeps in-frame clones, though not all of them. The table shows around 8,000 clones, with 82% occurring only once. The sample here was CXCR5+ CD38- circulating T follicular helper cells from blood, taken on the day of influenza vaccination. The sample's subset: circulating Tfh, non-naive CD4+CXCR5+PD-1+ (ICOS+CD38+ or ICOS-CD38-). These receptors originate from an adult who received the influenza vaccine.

CDR3 amino acids: CASSLGPGPMNTEAFF. The CDR3 DNA reads TGCGCCAGCAGCTTGGGTCCTGGGCCCATGAACACTGAAGCTTTCTTT. The chain is built from TRBV5-1 and TRBJ1-1; D gene unclear. V was clipped by 0 bases and J by 0 bases, with 12 bases between them. Germline V gene data show CDR1 as SGHRS and CDR2 as YFSETQ. The length of the CDR3 is 16 residues. The entire variable domain, with the rest obtained from reference TRBV5-1 and TRBJ1-1, is as follows: KAGVTQTPRYLIKTRGQQVTLSCSPISGHRSVSWYQQTPGQGLQFLFEYFSETQRNKGNFPGRFSGRQFSNSRSEMNVSTLELGDSALYLCASSLGPGPMNTEAFFGQGTRLTVV.

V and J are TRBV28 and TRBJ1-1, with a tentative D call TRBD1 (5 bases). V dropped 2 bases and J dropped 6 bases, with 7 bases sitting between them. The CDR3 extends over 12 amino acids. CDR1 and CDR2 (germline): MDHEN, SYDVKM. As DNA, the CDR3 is TGTGCCAGCAGTTTAGCGGGGGCTGAAGCTTTCTTT. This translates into CASSLAGAEAFF.

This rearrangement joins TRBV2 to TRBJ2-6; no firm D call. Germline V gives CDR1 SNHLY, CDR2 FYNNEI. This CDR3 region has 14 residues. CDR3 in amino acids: CADTTDPGANVLTF. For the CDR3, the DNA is TGTGCAGACACCACCGACCCTGGGGCCAACGTCCTGACTTTC.

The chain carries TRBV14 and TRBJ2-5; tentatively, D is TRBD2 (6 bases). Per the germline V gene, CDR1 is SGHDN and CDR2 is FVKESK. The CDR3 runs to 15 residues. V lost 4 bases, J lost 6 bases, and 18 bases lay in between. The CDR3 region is CASSLGTPRAQTQYF. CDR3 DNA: TGTGCCAGCAGCCTAGGGACTCCGCGGGCGCAGACCCAGTACTTC.

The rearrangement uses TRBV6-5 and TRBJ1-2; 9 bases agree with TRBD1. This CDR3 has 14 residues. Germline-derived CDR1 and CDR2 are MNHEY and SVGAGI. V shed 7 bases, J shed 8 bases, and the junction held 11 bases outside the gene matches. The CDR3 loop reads CASKEDRGKRGYTF. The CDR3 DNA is TGTGCCAGCAAGGAAGACAGGGGGAAGAGGGGCTACACCTTC.

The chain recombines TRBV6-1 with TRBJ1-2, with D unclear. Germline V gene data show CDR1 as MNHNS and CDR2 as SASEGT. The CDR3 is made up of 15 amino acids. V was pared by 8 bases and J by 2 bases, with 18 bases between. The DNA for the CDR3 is TGTGCCAGCCGACTTCTTCCGGAGCGCAACTATGGCTACACCTTC. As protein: CASRLLPERNYGYTF.

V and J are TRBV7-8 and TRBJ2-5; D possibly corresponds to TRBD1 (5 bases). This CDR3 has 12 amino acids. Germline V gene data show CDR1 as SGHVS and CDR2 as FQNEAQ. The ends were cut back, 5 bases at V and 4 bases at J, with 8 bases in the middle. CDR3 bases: TGTGCCAGCAGCACAAGGGGAGAGACCCAGTACTTC. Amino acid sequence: CASSTRGETQYF.

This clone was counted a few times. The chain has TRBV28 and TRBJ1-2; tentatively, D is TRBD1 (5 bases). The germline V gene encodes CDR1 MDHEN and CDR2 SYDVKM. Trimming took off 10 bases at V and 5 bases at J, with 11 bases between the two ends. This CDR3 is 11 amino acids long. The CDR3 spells CATRQPYGYTF. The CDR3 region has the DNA TGTGCCACCCGACAGCCTTATGGCTACACCTTC.

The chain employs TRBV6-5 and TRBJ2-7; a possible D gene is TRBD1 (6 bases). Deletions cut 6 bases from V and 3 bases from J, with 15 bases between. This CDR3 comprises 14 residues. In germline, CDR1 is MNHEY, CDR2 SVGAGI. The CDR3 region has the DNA TGTGCCAGCAGCCCCGGACAGTCGGTCTACGAGCAGTACTTC. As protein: CASSPGQSVYEQYF.

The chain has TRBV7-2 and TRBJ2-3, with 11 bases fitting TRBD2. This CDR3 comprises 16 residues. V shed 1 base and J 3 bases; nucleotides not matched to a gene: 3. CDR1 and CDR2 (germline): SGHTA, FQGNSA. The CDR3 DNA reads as TGTGCCAGCAGCTTAGTGGCTAGCGGGGGGACAGATACGCAGTATTTT. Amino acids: CASSLVASGGTDTQYF.

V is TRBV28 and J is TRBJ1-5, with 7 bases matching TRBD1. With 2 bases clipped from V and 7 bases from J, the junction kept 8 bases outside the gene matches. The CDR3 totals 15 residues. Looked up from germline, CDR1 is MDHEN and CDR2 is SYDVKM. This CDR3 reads CASSLGFPGQQPQHF. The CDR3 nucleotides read TGTGCCAGCAGTTTAGGTTTTCCGGGACAGCAGCCCCAGCATTTT.